Below, one T cell receptor (beta chain) is given with its context. Its cognate antigen is unknown. Profiling relied on immunoSEQ multiplex PCR, and the TCRdb table lists in-frame clones only, not all of them. The table has approximately 100,000 clones, over 85% seen once. This record belongs to a study of cytomegalovirus exposure and HLA in healthy donors. Regarding the study as a whole: In vitro, a few CMV-associated chains proved specific for CMV antigens.

This CDR3 is 16 amino acids long. V was cut by 0 bases and J by 3 bases, with 12 bases left in between. Germline-derived CDR1 and CDR2 are WNHNN and SYGVQD (reference sequence). This TCR came from a woman between 25 and 40 years old in good health and CMV-seropositive. The rearrangement links TRBV10-1 to TRBJ2-1, with D tentatively TRBD2 (6 bases). What was sequenced was PBMCs. CDR3 DNA: TGCGCCAGCAGTGAGTCAGGGTCGACTAGCTACAATGAGCAGTTCTTC. Amino acid sequence: CASSESGSTSYNEQFF.